This TCR beta chain was sequenced in a study of blood T cell repertoires in COVID-19. At the level of the study: From the United States, Italy and Spain came samples of acute and convalescent COVID-19.

TCRdb keeps only in-frame clones here, not all; method: immunoSEQ multiplex PCR. The data show approximately 270,000 clones, with roughly 86% seen just once and roughly 1.8% held by the top ten. Trimming pared 1 base from V and 0 bases from J, leaving 8 bases between. CDR3 length: 15 residues. Germline V CDR1 and CDR2: SGHDT, YYEEEE. Participants came from about two dozen US areas, aged about 18 to 89 years. Membership in each cohort depended on participant-reported clinical history. Resolution of symptoms, clearance, or two negative PCRs was present in recovered Cohort 3 donors. This TCR derives from a woman aged 55-75 years who had recovered from COVID-19. The chain is built from TRBV5-6 and TRBJ1-3; no clear D. Sequencing used PBMCs or T cells enriched from blood (not recorded which). For the CDR3, the DNA is TGTGCCAGCAGCTTGATTCCAGGCTCTGGAAACACCATATATTTT. Its protein is CASSLIPGSGNTIYF.